A single sample gave rise to the 18 T cell receptor beta chains below, sequenced in a study of control samples from healthy donors and cancer patients. Method: immunoSEQ multiplex PCR; TCRdb's copy keeps in-frame clones and lacks some. The table lists 120,000 or so clones, approximately 90% of them singletons. Specimen: blood. The receptors originated from a man younger than 35 in good health.

A single count supports this clone. The CDR3 sequence: CASSPSSGNTIYF. The CDR3 DNA is TGTGCCAGCTCGCCTAGCTCTGGAAACACCATATATTTT. The J gene is TRBJ1-3, the V gene TRBV18; D remains ambiguous. CDR3 length: 13 residues. Per germline, CDR1 KGHSH and CDR2 LQKENI. V lost 6 bases and J 0 bases, leaving 6 bases between the germline ends.

This chain links TRBV9 with TRBJ2-5, with 12 nucleotides matching TRBD2. In germline, CDR1 is SGDLS, CDR2 YYNGEE. Germline trimming cut 4 bases from V and 1 base from J; bases unmatched to any gene: 5. This CDR3 comprises 16 residues. This chain's CDR3 is CASSPWTSGAQETQYF. The CDR3 DNA sequence: TGTGCCAGCAGCCCGTGGACTAGCGGGGCCCAAGAGACCCAGTACTTC.

The rearrangement links TRBV18 to TRBJ2-5, with D unresolved. The V gene lost 2 bases and the J gene lost 5 bases, with 6 bases spanning the gap. Germline-derived CDR1 and CDR2 are KGHSH and LQKENI. The CDR3 runs to 12 residues. This chain's CDR3 is CASSPERETQYF. The CDR3 nucleotides are TGTGCCAGCTCACCAGAAAGGGAGACCCAGTACTTC.

V gene TRBV3-1 (or the pseudogene TRBV3-2) combines with J gene TRBJ1-3; D not certain. Trimming removed 1 base from V and 7 bases from J, with 8 bases in between. This CDR3 is 13 amino acids long. Germline V gene sequence: CDR1 LGHDT, CDR2 YNNKEL (reference sequence). The CDR3 region is CASSQAAGNTIYF. In DNA form, the CDR3 reads TGTGCCAGCAGCCAAGCCGCCGGGAACACCATATATTTT.

The V and J genes are TRBV7-2 and TRBJ1-1; a weak D match, TRBD1 (5 bases). This CDR3 is 15 amino acids long. CDR1 and CDR2 from the germline V gene are SGHTA and FQGNSA. V gave up 1 base and J gave up 6 bases, with 15 bases separating them. CDR3 sequence (DNA): TGTGCCAGCAGCTTAGGGAACAGGCTCGACGCTGAAGCTTTCTTT. Translated, it gives CASSLGNRLDAEAFF.

The chain couples TRBV5-1 to TRBJ1-6; no clear D gene. CDR1 SGHRS and CDR2 YFSETQ come from the germline V gene. The CDR3 has 15 residues. V was shortened by 5 bases and J by 0 bases, with 9 bases between the two germline ends. This CDR3 is CASRDRDSYNSPLHF. The CDR3 coding sequence is TGCGCCAGCAGGGACCGGGACTCCTATAATTCACCCCTCCACTTT.

This chain connects TRBV2 to TRBJ1-1; a possible D gene is TRBD1 (5 bases). Trimming removed 6 bases at V and 4 bases at J, with 15 bases between. Germline V CDR1 and CDR2: SNHLY, FYNNEI. This CDR3 region has 14 residues. As DNA, the CDR3 is TGTGCCAGCAGCCTAGGGGTATCCGGCACTGAAGCTTTCTTT. Encoded protein: CASSLGVSGTEAFF.

This clone was seen a handful of times. The J gene is TRBJ1-2, the V gene TRBV5-1, with D possibly being TRBD1 (5 bases). Germline V gives CDR1 SGHRS, CDR2 YFSETQ. Trimming pared 3 bases from V and 5 bases from J, leaving 14 bases between. The CDR3 has 14 residues. Here the CDR3 DNA reads TGCGCCAGCAGCTCCCGTCAGGGTGAATATGGCTACACCTTC. It specifies CASSSRQGEYGYTF.

The chain uses TRBV30 and TRBJ2-5, with D unclear. Germline CDR1 reads GTSNPN; CDR2 reads SVGIG (reference sequence). The CDR3 runs to 12 residues. V lost 3 bases, J lost 0 bases, and 5 bases lay in between. In DNA form, the CDR3 reads TGTGCCTGGAGCGGCCACCAAGAGACCCAGTACTTC. Its translation: CAWSGHQETQYF.

V gene TRBV11-2 combines with J gene TRBJ2-1; 7 positions match TRBD1. V was clipped by 5 bases and J by 4 bases; unmatched bases: 5. The germline V gene has CDR1 SGHAT and CDR2 FQNNGV. CDR3 size: 14 residues. CDR3 protein: CASSRQGVYNEQFF. The CDR3 DNA sequence: TGTGCCAGCAGCCGACAGGGAGTATACAATGAGCAGTTCTTC.

The CDR3 loop reads CASSLGGGHSYNEQFF. DNA for the CDR3: TGTGCCAGCAGCTTAGGCGGGGGCCACTCCTACAATGAGCAGTTCTTC. V usage is TRBV7-9 and J usage is TRBJ2-1, with D perhaps TRBD2 (7 bases). This CDR3 spans 16 amino acids. Trimming pared 1 base from V and 0 bases from J, leaving 10 bases between. Germline CDR1 reads SEHNR; CDR2 reads FQNEAQ (reference sequence).

The chain uses TRBV6-1 and TRBJ1-2; no firm D call. There are 12 residues in the CDR3. Germline V gene data show CDR1 as MNHNS and CDR2 as SASEGT. The V and J ends lost 2 bases and 6 bases respectively, with 7 bases between them. The CDR3 reads CASSETGDGYTF. CDR3 nucleotides: TGTGCCAGCAGTGAAACCGGGGATGGCTACACCTTC.

This chain uses TRBV7-6 with TRBJ2-1; unclear D gene. Trimming took 2 bases from V and 4 from J, leaving 9 bases between them. The CDR3 covers 14 residues. Germline V gene lookup returns CDR1 SGHVS and CDR2 FNYEAQ. The CDR3, as DNA: TGTGCCAGCAGCTTACAGAACTGGTACAATGAGCAGTTCTTC. Translated: CASSLQNWYNEQFF.

The chain recombines TRBV29-1 with TRBJ2-7; 10 bases agree with TRBD1. Trimming cost V 4 bases and J 2 bases; bases outside gene matches: 2. The CDR3 totals 13 residues. Germline CDR1 and CDR2: SQVTM and ANQGSEA. This CDR3 is CSVVGQGPYEQYF. CDR3 coding DNA: TGCAGCGTTGTGGGACAGGGGCCCTACGAGCAGTACTTC.

The table lists this clone with a count of one. This chain uses TRBV29-1 with TRBJ1-6; 7 nucleotides align to TRBD1. The ends lost 6 bases at V and 6 bases at J; junction bases unmatched: 11. This CDR3 spans 15 amino acids. CDR1 SQVTM and CDR2 ANQGSEA come from the germline V gene. CDR3 amino acids: CSVMTGSLPNSPLHF. CDR3 nucleotide sequence: TGCAGCGTGATGACAGGGAGCCTGCCTAATTCACCCCTCCACTTT.

V is TRBV4-1 and J is TRBJ1-5, with 10 bases lining up with TRBD1. The trim removed 1 base at V and 7 bases at J, leaving 7 bases unmatched. In germline, CDR1 is MGHRA, CDR2 YSYEKL. CDR3 size: 16 residues. The CDR3 is CASSQAVGTGAQPQHF. The CDR3 DNA is TGCGCCAGCAGCCAAGCTGTGGGGACAGGGGCCCAGCCCCAGCATTTT.

The chain employs TRBV6-1 and TRBJ1-4; D unresolved. The CDR3 runs 14 residues. Germline V gene data show CDR1 as MNHNS and CDR2 as SASEGT. V was cut by 1 base and J by 5 bases, with 8 bases left in between. The CDR3 nucleotides read TGTGCCAGCAGTGAAGTAACAGTAAATGAAAAACTGTTTTTT. The encoded protein is CASSEVTVNEKLFF.

J is TRBJ2-7 and V is TRBV5-6, with 12 bases fitting TRBD2. CDR3 length equals 18 residues. The V gene's germline CDR1 is SGHDT and CDR2 YYEEEE. J was trimmed by 3 bases and V by 2 bases; bases with no gene match: 12. The chain's CDR3 is CASSLLFTASGGVYEQYF. CDR3 DNA: TGTGCCAGCAGCTTACTATTTACCGCTAGCGGGGGGGTCTACGAGCAGTACTTC.